Listed below are T cell receptor beta chains from one sample, sequenced in a study of identifying expanded T cells in peripheral blood. Measured with immunoSEQ multiplex PCR; TCRdb has only the in-frame clones, and not every one. The sample has some 93,000 clones, 88% seen once. Specimen: blood. These receptors all come from a person aged 18-70 years in good health. The CDR3 runs from the conserved cysteine through the conserved F or W. Fields, in order: V gene, CDR3 protein.

TRBV29-1 CSVGRRGTDYEQYF
TRBV6-5 CASSYAGAYEQYF
TRBV19 CASTGQTYGYTF
TRBV5-4 CASSFPGTNTGELFF
TRBV5-1 CASSLSEVRGRAYGYTF
TRBV9 CASSLQGTGELFF
TRBV27 CASSWDSQPKNIQYF
TRBV7-9 CASSLVQETQYF
TRBV4-1 CASSQDGLRNSPLHF
TRBV29-1 CSVLTGTNNEQFF
TRBV19 CASEQWVGNTIYF
TRBV19 CASSIPSTDTQYF
TRBV30 CAWSRQGGNQPQHF
TRBV10-3 CAISGRLAGENTGELFF
TRBV13 CASSLGRTVYNSPLHF
TRBV5-6 CASTQVDGAEAFF
TRBV7-9 CASRRWTGVSTNEKLFF
TRBV7-9 CASSLTAVAGDTQYF
TRBV6-5 CASSYPGPNTEAFF
TRBV29-1 CSVSGGVYSNNEQFF
TRBV2 CASSLLAGPSTDTQYF
TRBV4-3 CASSQGAVYEQYF
TRBV15 CATSARGGRGNTIYF
TRBV11-2 CASSLARTTNTEAFF
TRBV7-6 CASSSPLGLAGVDNEQFF
TRBV15 CATSTAGASGNTIYF
TRBV30 CAWSVGSNQPQHF
TRBV5-8 CASRLAGGGYGYTF
TRBV18 CASSPSRSSYNSPLHF
TRBV14 CASSYRRGTSGMGQETQYF
TRBV5-5 CASSLTGDQETQYF
TRBV5-1 CASSRMDEQYF
TRBV30 CASLRRGADYGYTF
TRBV10-3 CAISGTGDQPQHF
TRBV18 CASSPRGQAGSNQPQHF
TRBV5-1 CASSGQGANAEAFF
TRBV25-1 CASKGFGTVGRPQHF
TRBV6-1 CASRSGTVGGYTF
TRBV6-1 CASSPGAGTTEAFF
TRBV7-9 CASSSGSGAGEQFF
TRBV25-1 CASSQADRSNEKLFF
TRBV4-1 CASSLGPDSSYEQYF
TRBV7-9 CASSSQGRHSQPQHF
TRBV6-1 CASSEPRFVLIQGRSTEAFF
TRBV7-9 CASSFFGGQETQYF
TRBV2 CASSDPYSNQPQHF
TRBV11-3 CASSHTGTGNTIYF
TRBV30 CAWSRGGARHTEAFF
TRBV19 CASSISAGFEDTQYF
TRBV7-9 CASSFLSSGSTDTQYF
TRBV6-4 CASSYFRPGARPNSPLHF
TRBV5-1 CASSLTLGSPPYEQYF
TRBV19 CASRIIFGAAGNTIYF
TRBV5-1 CASSLEGAMNTEAFF
TRBV18 CASSPGGGDEKLFF
TRBV7-8 CASSAGDWTGNTIYF
TRBV5-6 CASSKRQGAIHVYTF
TRBV30 CAFRTSGSPNEQFF
TRBV18 CASSPRTGEQSNEQFF
TRBV21-1 CASSKVEGYHGYTF